The present entry profiles one T cell receptor (beta chain) with its context. Antigen unknown. What was sequenced were expressed TCRB transcripts, since all of the isolated RNA had been reverse transcribed. Assay used: immunoSEQ multiplex PCR; TCRdb lists only in-frame clones, some missing. The sample records hundreds of thousands of clones, roughly an eighth being singletons. Germline-derived CDR1 and CDR2 are MNHEY and SMNVEV (reference sequence). Trimming removed 6 bases from V and 5 bases from J; junction bases left unmatched: 12. CDR3 size: 15 residues. The record originates from a study of beta chain features in type 1 diabetes. Study-wide context: Similarity in age, gender and cell yields was seen between patients and healthy donors.

Whole-study results and caveats: Patients' naive, central memory and regulatory TCRB repertoires appeared more alike than those of healthy donors. Within each of all four CD4+ subsets, Type 1 diabetes patients had TCRB CDR3s that were moderately but significantly shorter. Insertions were fewer and deletions more numerous at VDJ junctions in type 1 diabetes patients.

The J gene is TRBJ2-5, the V gene TRBV27; TRBD2 matches 7 bases. The TCR was taken from a man between 18 and 29 years old with type 1 diabetes. Sequenced: naive CD4+ T cells from blood. The CDR3 is CASSWPGRAEETQYF. The CDR3 DNA is TGTGCCAGCAGCTGGCCGGGGAGGGCTGAGGAGACCCAGTACTTC.